This TCR beta chain is from a study of T cells expressing NK-cell markers. Whole-study findings and limits: The study did not resolve the HCMV specificity of expanded NKG2C+ T cell clones. Researchers report these clonotypes also headed the CD3+CD56-NKG2C+ fraction in four donors.

Germline V gives CDR1 DFQATT, CDR2 SNEGSKA (reference sequence). The CDR3 covers 15 residues. Turning to this clonotype: Its specificity is unknown.

Template switching by 5'RACE with UMIs generated the TCR beta cDNA. Reprocessing the 5' RACE reads, TCRdb reports a single entry for every CDR3 protein and omits DNA. The table lists about 550,000 distinct CDR3 sequences. Material for sequencing was blood T cells: a sorted CD56 or NKG2C T cell subset, CD4+ or CD8+ T cells, or bulk PBMC T cells (not recorded which). The chain links TRBV20-1 to TRBJ2-1; checking the TCRdb D call of TRBD2 is not possible without DNA. This TCR came from a young man in good health. Here the CDR3 reads CSAPRSAGGVYEQFF.